Sequencing of this T cell receptor (beta chain) was carried out in a study of persistence of HIV-infected CD4 T cells. As for the study in general: CD4+ T cells responding to CMV or HIV-1 Gag were isolated.

The immunoSEQ assay was version 4, run in survey mode. TCRdb keeps only in-frame clones here, not all; method: immunoSEQ multiplex PCR. Altogether 30,000 to 45,000 clones are present, approximately 87% being singletons, with the ten largest covering 5% to 6.5%. An overlapping HIV-1 Gag peptide pool stimulated these cells at roughly 1 ug/peptide/mL. Sorted nonresponding memory CD4+ T cells were CD40L-negative, CD69-negative, CD45RO-high. The length of the CDR3 is 15 residues. Germline V lookup: CDR1 SGHRS, CDR2 YFSETQ. Trimming at V came to 4 bases and at J to 3 bases, leaving 7 bases not matched to a gene. This clone appeared once. The antigen is undetermined.

This sample comprised cultured CD4+ T cells from PBMCs, obtained from a patient who received antiretroviral therapy. The chain uses TRBV5-1 and TRBJ1-5; 7 bases agree with TRBD1. This TCR derives from an adult with HIV. The donor label of this sample is uncertain. CDR3: CASSTPTGLNQPQHF. CDR3 in DNA: TGCGCCAGCAGCACCCCGACAGGGCTCAATCAGCCCCAGCATTTT.